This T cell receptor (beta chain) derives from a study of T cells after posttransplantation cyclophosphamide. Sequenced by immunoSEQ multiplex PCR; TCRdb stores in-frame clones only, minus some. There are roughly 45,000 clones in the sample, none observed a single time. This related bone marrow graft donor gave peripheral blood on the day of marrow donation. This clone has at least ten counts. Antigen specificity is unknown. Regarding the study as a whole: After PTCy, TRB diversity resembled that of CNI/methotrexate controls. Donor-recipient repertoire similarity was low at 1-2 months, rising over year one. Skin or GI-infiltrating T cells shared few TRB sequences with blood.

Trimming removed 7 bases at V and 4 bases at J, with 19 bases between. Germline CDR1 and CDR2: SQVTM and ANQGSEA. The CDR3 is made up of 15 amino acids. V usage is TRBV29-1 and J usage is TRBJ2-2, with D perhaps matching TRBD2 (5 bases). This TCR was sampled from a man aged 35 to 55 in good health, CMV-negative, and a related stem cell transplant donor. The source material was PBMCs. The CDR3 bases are TGCAGCGCCCATCCCACAAAGGCGGGCACCGGGGAGCTGTTTTTT. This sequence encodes CSAHPTKAGTGELFF.